The next 7 T cell receptor beta chains were all read from a single sample in a study of PD-1 blockade in classical Hodgkin lymphoma. The method was immunoSEQ multiplex PCR; TCRdb's version includes in-frame clones alone and lacks a portion of them. Here the sample spans 2,500 to 3,000 clones, 70% being singletons. Time point defined: cycle 4 day 1 (C4D1), after 5 to 7 weeks of nivolumab. There was relapse after autologous stem cell transplantation in every patient, and there was variation in brentuximab vedotin exposure. Researchers pulled CD8+ T cells out of thawed PBMCs using magnetic negative selection. This material consisted of CD8+ T cells from blood, taken before the fourth cycle of nivolumab. Receptors originate from a human donor with classical Hodgkin lymphoma.

The rearrangement links TRBV30 to TRBJ1-2; D gene unclear. The CDR3 is 12 residues long. CDR1 is GTSNPN and CDR2 is SVGIG in the germline V gene (reference sequence). CDR3 sequence (DNA): TGTGCAGGGTGGGTAGTGAGGGATGGCTACACCTTC. Encoded protein: CAGWVVRDGYTF.

This clone was observed a handful of times. This rearrangement joins TRBV6-1 to TRBJ2-7; the D gene could be TRBD1 or TRBD2 (5 bases each). Germline V lookup: CDR1 MNHNS, CDR2 SASEGT. V gave up 2 bases and J gave up 7 bases, with 12 bases separating them. CDR3 size: 13 residues. The CDR3 DNA reads as TGTGCCAGCAGTGAATGGAATGGGGGAGAGCAGTACTTC. It yields the protein CASSEWNGGEQYF.

By its share, this clone is medium-sized (0.01 to 0.1%). This CDR3 is CAWKLKTGGADGYTF. Written as DNA, the CDR3 is TGTGCCTGGAAACTGAAGACAGGGGGCGCGGATGGCTACACCTTC. V is TRBV30 and J is TRBJ1-2, with TRBD1 identical over 10 bases. This CDR3 is built from 15 residues. Germline V lookup: CDR1 GTSNPN, CDR2 SVGIG (reference sequence). Germline trimming cut 4 bases from V and 6 bases from J; bases unmatched to any gene: 11.

The J gene is TRBJ1-5, the V gene TRBV27; no clear D. Germline V gene lookup returns CDR1 MNHEY and CDR2 SMNVEV (reference sequence). V shed 0 bases and J shed 4 bases, with 10 bases lying between them. The CDR3 has 15 residues. CDR3 sequence: CASSLSVSRNQPQHF. Written as DNA, the CDR3 is TGTGCCAGCAGTTTATCGGTTTCCAGGAATCAGCCCCAGCATTTT.

The rearrangement links TRBV5-4 to TRBJ2-7; a weak D match, TRBD1 (5 bases). CDR3 length: 11 amino acids. The ends were cut back, 4 bases at V and 5 bases at J, with 7 bases in the middle. Germline V gene lookup returns CDR1 SGHNT and CDR2 YYREEE (reference sequence). The CDR3 DNA reads as TGTGCCAGCAGCCCAGGGAACGAGCAGTACTTC. It encodes CASSPGNEQYF.

The chain uses TRBV29-1 and TRBJ1-2; TRBD1 aligns across 8 bases. Germline V gives CDR1 SQVTM, CDR2 ANQGSEA. This CDR3 is 13 amino acids long. Losses at the gene ends were 3 bases for V and 4 bases for J; bases not matched to a gene: 4. CDR3 region: CSVDRGRSYGYTF. The CDR3 nucleotides are TGCAGCGTTGACAGGGGGCGCTCCTATGGCTACACCTTC.

This clone was found a few times. This chain links TRBV7-9 with TRBJ2-3, with a tentative D call TRBD2 (7 bases). Per germline, CDR1 SEHNR and CDR2 FQNEAQ (reference sequence). V was pared by 3 bases and J by 3 bases, with 10 bases between. The CDR3 has 14 residues. The CDR3 nucleotides read TGTGCCAGCAGCTTTAGGGGGGGAACAGATACGCAGTATTTT. The encoded protein is CASSFRGGTDTQYF.